These 32 T cell receptor beta chains were sequenced from one sample in a study of cytomegalovirus exposure and HLA in healthy donors. Both 60 Vbeta primers and 13 Jbeta primers went into the PCR. The table came from immunoSEQ multiplex PCR; TCRdb's copy has only in-frame clones and leaves some out. The sample lists hundreds of thousands of clones, over 75% occurring once. The sample consisted of PBMCs. The receptors shown here come from a boy younger than 18 in good health and CMV-seronegative.

This chain joins TRBV30 and TRBJ1-4; D unclear. The V gene's germline CDR1 is GTSNPN and CDR2 SVGIG (reference sequence). The CDR3 is made up of 13 amino acids. V was clipped by 0 bases and J by 8 bases, with 10 bases between them. In nucleotides, the CDR3 is TGTGCCTGGAGTGTAGTTGGTCGGGAAAAACTGTTTTTT. Residues: CAWSVVGREKLFF.

CDR3 nucleotides: TGTGCCAGCAGGAGGGAAGGCGCAGATACGCAGTATTTT. As protein: CASRREGADTQYF. The gene calls are TRBV6-6 and TRBJ2-3; weak D call: TRBD2 (5 bases). There are 13 residues in the CDR3. The V gene lost 6 bases and the J gene lost 4 bases, with 11 bases spanning the gap. Germline CDR1 and CDR2: MNHNY and SVGAGI (reference sequence).

This clone was counted between two and nine times. The chain couples TRBV5-1 to TRBJ2-5, with TRBD2 identical over 7 bases. This CDR3 contains 15 residues. Germline assignment: CDR1 SGHRS and CDR2 YFSETQ. With V trimmed by 3 bases and J by 3 bases, 8 bases remained unmatched. This chain's CDR3 is CASSSTRTREETQYF. Written as DNA, the CDR3 is TGCGCCAGCAGCTCGACTCGGACTAGAGAAGAGACCCAGTACTTC.

This chain connects TRBV4-2 to TRBJ2-7; possibly TRBD1 for D (5 bases). The germline V and J ends were trimmed by 6 bases and 3 bases, with 12 bases remaining between them. Germline V CDR1 and CDR2: LGHNA, YNFKEQ. The CDR3 is made up of 13 amino acids. CDR3 amino acids: CASRDIGVYEQYF. The CDR3 DNA follows: TGTGCCAGCAGGGACATTGGAGTCTACGAGCAGTACTTC.

This chain's CDR3 is CASTTTSASGEQFF. The CDR3 DNA follows: TGTGCCAGCACCACAACTAGCGCTTCGGGTGAGCAGTTCTTC. This rearrangement joins TRBV9 to TRBJ2-1; the match to TRBD2 covers 7 bases. After removal of 6 bases from V and 9 bases from J, the junction contained 12 bases not matched to a gene. Germline CDR1 and CDR2: SGDLS and YYNGEE. This CDR3 region has 14 residues.

V and J are TRBV4-1 and TRBJ1-2; unclear D gene. V was clipped by 2 bases and J by 6 bases, with 19 bases between them. Germline values: CDR1 MGHRA, CDR2 YSYEKL. The CDR3 has 16 residues. In nucleotides, the CDR3 is TGCGCCAGCAGCCAACAACTAGGAGGGTTTTTCGATGGCTACACCTTC. It yields the protein CASSQQLGGFFDGYTF.

The chain combines TRBV6-1 with TRBJ1-2; D call uncertain. The CDR3 runs to 13 residues. Trimming stripped 3 bases from V and 5 bases from J, with 10 bases between. Per germline, CDR1 MNHNS and CDR2 SASEGT. This CDR3 reads CASSDARQYGYTF. In DNA form, the CDR3 reads TGTGCCAGCAGTGATGCGAGGCAGTATGGCTACACCTTC.

The chain uses TRBV7-9 and TRBJ1-2; no reliable D call. The CDR3 is made up of 12 amino acids. The ends were cut back, 1 base at V and 11 bases at J, with 11 bases in the middle. The V gene's germline CDR1 is SEHNR and CDR2 FQNEAQ (reference sequence). CDR3 loop: CASSLGGEAYTF. CDR3 in DNA: TGTGCCAGCAGCTTAGGGGGAGAGGCTTACACCTTC.

The J gene is TRBJ1-5, the V gene TRBV5-6; maybe TRBD1 (5 bases). With 2 bases removed from V and 0 bases from J, the gap between germline ends came to 15 bases. Germline loops: CDR1 SGHDT, CDR2 YYEEEE. The CDR3 runs to 17 residues. The DNA of the CDR3 is TGTGCCAGCAGCTTACGACAGTCGCGCTATAGCAATCAGCCCCAGCATTTT. It is translated as CASSLRQSRYSNQPQHF.

The gene calls are TRBV6-6 and TRBJ1-6; D call uncertain. Trimming removed 7 bases from V and 1 base from J, with 5 bases in between. This CDR3 comprises 13 residues. Germline V gene lookup returns CDR1 MNHNY and CDR2 SVGAGI (reference sequence). The CDR3 is CASIHSYNSPLHF. The CDR3 DNA is TGTGCCAGCATCCATTCCTATAATTCACCCCTCCACTTT.

The chain uses TRBV20-1 and TRBJ2-1, with a tentative D call TRBD2 (6 bases). This CDR3 contains 10 residues. Germline loops: CDR1 DFQATT, CDR2 SNEGSKA (reference sequence). V was pared by 4 bases and J by 10 bases, with 8 bases between. The CDR3 spells CSAMAGEQFF. The CDR3 region has the DNA TGCAGTGCTATGGCGGGAGAGCAGTTCTTC.

J is TRBJ2-1 and V is TRBV27; TRBD2 matches 10 bases. J lost 4 bases, V lost 7 bases, and 13 bases had no gene match. The CDR3 sequence is 17 residues long. Per germline, CDR1 MNHEY and CDR2 SMNVEV (reference sequence). The CDR3 DNA follows: TGTGCCAGCATCTCCGGGCCGGGACTAGCGACATACAATGAGCAGTTCTTC. This encodes CASISGPGLATYNEQFF.

This rearrangement joins TRBV11-3 to TRBJ2-3; D remains ambiguous. This CDR3 is 14 amino acids long. Germline assignment: CDR1 SGHNT and CDR2 YENEEA. Trimming cost V 1 base and J 2 bases, with 7 bases left between them. CDR3 in DNA: TGTGCCAGCAGCTTAGGTGTAATCACAGATACGCAGTATTTT. Residues: CASSLGVITDTQYF.

Comment on this clone: One end of the junction varies from germline; a read error may be responsible. The chain has TRBV2 and TRBJ2-7; D is uncertain. The CDR3 is 12 amino acids. The germline gives CDR1 SNHLY, CDR2 FYNNEI. The CDR3 bases are TGTGCCAGGAGTGAGCAGGCCTACGAGCAGTACTTC. This translates into CARSEQAYEQYF.

The gene calls are TRBV5-4 and TRBJ2-2; possibly TRBD2 for D (6 bases). CDR3 length: 14 amino acids. The germline V and J ends were trimmed by 0 bases and 7 bases, with 10 bases remaining between them. Germline values: CDR1 SGHNT, CDR2 YYREEE (reference sequence). CDR3: CASSLAGAGGELFF. The CDR3 DNA reads TGTGCCAGCAGCTTGGCGGGAGCCGGCGGGGAGCTGTTTTTT. The complete variable domain, with remaining parts taken from reference TRBV5-4 and TRBJ2-2, reads ETGVTQSPTHLIKTRGQQVTLRCSSQSGHNTVSWYQQALGQGPQFIFQYYREEENGRGNFPPRFSGLQFPNYSSELNVNALELDDSALYLCASSLAGAGGELFFGEGSRLTVL.

J is TRBJ2-7 and V is TRBV5-1; TRBD1 matches 7 bases. V lost 3 bases and J lost 0; bases outside the gene matches: 6. This CDR3 comprises 15 residues. Germline CDR1 is SGHRS and CDR2 is YFSETQ. The CDR3 spells CASSSTGTASYEQYF. CDR3 coding DNA: TGCGCCAGCAGCTCAACCGGGACAGCCTCCTACGAGCAGTACTTC.

The chain uses TRBV18 and TRBJ1-1; TRBD1 might be the D (5 bases). CDR1 and CDR2 from the germline V gene are KGHSH and LQKENI. The ends were cut back, 2 bases at V and 0 bases at J, with 19 bases in the middle. The CDR3 has 18 residues. This CDR3 reads CASSPNLVPTALNTEAFF. The DNA of the CDR3 is TGTGCCAGCTCACCAAACCTTGTCCCGACAGCCCTGAACACTGAAGCTTTCTTT.

V usage is TRBV5-4 and J usage is TRBJ2-1, with a weak D call TRBD1 (5 bases). Trimming cost V 3 bases and J 2 bases, with 15 bases left between them. This CDR3 contains 16 residues. The germline CDR1 and CDR2 sequences are SGHNT and YYREEE (reference sequence). The CDR3 loop is CASSSDGQGPYNEQFF. The CDR3 coding sequence is TGTGCCAGCAGCTCCGACGGCCAGGGTCCCTACAATGAGCAGTTCTTC.

This chain links TRBV7-8 with TRBJ2-7; D is unresolved. The CDR3 totals 12 residues. V was shortened by 1 base and J by 4 bases, with 5 bases between the two germline ends. The germline CDR1 and CDR2 sequences are SGHVS and FQNEAQ. The CDR3 region is CASSLVGYEQYF. The DNA of the CDR3 is TGTGCCAGCAGCTTAGTCGGTTACGAGCAGTACTTC.

The V call is TRBV30, the J call TRBJ1-1; TRBD1 aligns across 8 bases. The CDR3 has 11 amino acids. The germline gives CDR1 GTSNPN, CDR2 SVGIG (reference sequence). V dropped 3 bases and J dropped 9; count of bases not matched to a gene: 3. The CDR3 nucleotides are TGTGCCTGGAGGACAGGGGAAAAAGCTTTCTTT. This translates into CAWRTGEKAFF. The full variable domain, its missing parts supplied by reference TRBV30 and TRBJ1-1, is SQTIHQWPATLVQPVGSPLSLECTVEGTSNPNLYWYRQAAGRGLQLLFYSVGIGQISSEVPQNLSASRPQDRQFILSSKKLLLSDSGFYLCAWRTGEKAFFGQGTRLTVV.

This sequence joins TRBV18 and TRBJ2-7, with 7 bases that match TRBD2. Germline V gene data show CDR1 as KGHSH and CDR2 as LQKENI. V dropped 4 bases and J dropped 0; count of bases not matched to a gene: 6. The CDR3 has 15 amino acids. CDR3 in amino acids: CASSLISGSSYEQYF. As DNA, the CDR3 is TGTGCCAGCTCACTTATTAGCGGGTCCTCCTACGAGCAGTACTTC.

The CDR3 here is CASSQDLGLSSYEQYF. CDR3 DNA sequence: TGCGCCAGCAGCCAAGATTTGGGACTTAGCTCCTACGAGCAGTACTTC. The V call is TRBV4-1, the J call TRBJ2-7; weak D call: TRBD2 (6 bases). The CDR3 covers 16 residues. V was pared by 0 bases and J by 0 bases, with 12 bases between. The germline V gene encodes CDR1 MGHRA and CDR2 YSYEKL.

V is TRBV12-5 and J is TRBJ1-4; D not certain. The CDR3 is 16 amino acids. Trimming removed 1 base at V and 0 bases at J, with 9 bases between. Germline CDR1 LGHNT, CDR2 FRNRAP. CDR3 coding DNA: TGTGCTAGTGGTTTGGACAGATCCCCAACTAATGAAAAACTGTTTTTT. Amino acid sequence: CASGLDRSPTNEKLFF. Complete variable domain (other parts from reference TRBV12-5 and TRBJ1-4): DARVTQTPRHKVTEMGQEVTMRCQPILGHNTVFWYRQTMMQGLELLAYFRNRAPLDDSGMPKDRFSAEMPDATLATLKIQPSEPRDSAVYFCASGLDRSPTNEKLFFGSGTQLSVL.

This clone showed up just once. This chain joins TRBV2 and TRBJ2-2, with 10 nucleotides matching TRBD1. With V trimmed by 5 bases and J by 5 bases, 8 bases remained unmatched. The germline V gene encodes CDR1 SNHLY and CDR2 FYNNEI. CDR3 length equals 16 residues. CDR3 coding DNA: TGTGCCAGCAGTTTCGCGGGACAGGGGAGGACCGGGGAGCTGTTTTTT. Translating gives CASSFAGQGRTGELFF.

This clone was seen just once. DNA of the CDR3: TGCGCCAGCAGCCCGGCCGGGACTTCGGGCTACGAGCAGTACTTC. Its protein is CASSPAGTSGYEQYF. V usage is TRBV5-1 and J usage is TRBJ2-7; perhaps TRBD2 as D (6 bases). CDR3 length equals 15 residues. Germline V lookup: CDR1 SGHRS, CDR2 YFSETQ. Trimming shortened V by 4 bases and J by 3 bases, and 17 bases separated the two germline ends.

CDR3 protein: CASNSGDRIYEQYF. The CDR3 DNA is TGTGCCAGCAATTCGGGGGACAGGATCTACGAGCAGTACTTC. V is TRBV6-1 and J is TRBJ2-7; TRBD1 matches at 8 bases. Germline-derived CDR1 and CDR2 are MNHNS and SASEGT. CDR3 length: 14 residues. J lost 3 bases, V lost 7 bases, and 8 bases had no gene match.

The rearrangement joins TRBV11-3 to TRBJ2-2, with 11 bases identical to TRBD1. Trimming cost V 5 bases and J 5 bases; bases outside gene matches: 10. This CDR3 is 17 amino acids long. In germline, CDR1 is SGHNT, CDR2 YENEEA. The CDR3 region is CASSQPGQGAVTGELFF. The CDR3 DNA is TGTGCCAGCAGCCAACCCGGACAGGGGGCCGTTACCGGGGAGCTGTTTTTT.

In this sample, this clone turned up a few times. Here the CDR3 reads CAWSVPRGAQSYTF. The DNA of the CDR3 is TGTGCCTGGAGTGTACCCAGGGGGGCCCAAAGCTACACCTTC. V is TRBV30 and J is TRBJ1-2; TRBD1 aligns across 7 bases. Unmatched junction bases numbered 10, after V lost 0 bases and J lost 9 bases. Germline loops: CDR1 GTSNPN, CDR2 SVGIG (reference sequence). CDR3 size: 14 residues.

This rearrangement joins TRBV19 to TRBJ2-1; 15 bases fit TRBD2. This CDR3 contains 17 residues. V lost 5 bases to trimming and J lost 3 bases; unmatched junction nucleotides: 5. The germline gives CDR1 LNHDA, CDR2 SQIVND (reference sequence). The CDR3, as DNA: TGTGCCAGTAGTGTTGGACTAGCGGGAGGGTTCTACAATGAGCAGTTCTTC. This sequence encodes CASSVGLAGGFYNEQFF.

The chain employs TRBV6-5 and TRBJ2-2; 10 bases fit TRBD1. CDR3 length: 14 residues. The junction had 11 bases not matched to a gene; V was cut back by 8 bases and J by 11 bases. In germline, CDR1 is MNHEY, CDR2 SVGAGI. In DNA, the CDR3 is TGTGCCAGCGGGAGGGACAGGGGAGGCTTAGAGCTGTTTTTT. This codes for CASGRDRGGLELFF.

This clone has a single count. This chain links TRBV11-2 with TRBJ2-7, with D possibly being TRBD1 (5 bases). CDR1 is SGHAT and CDR2 is FQNNGV in the germline V gene. V was cut by 5 bases and J by 6 bases, with 14 bases left in between. This CDR3 spans 13 amino acids. CDR3 in DNA: TGTGCCAGCAGCCTTAGACAGTTAGGCGAGCAGTACTTC. As protein: CASSLRQLGEQYF.

This clone has only a few counts. The V gene is TRBV2, the J gene TRBJ1-2, with D maybe TRBD1 (6 bases). CDR1 is SNHLY and CDR2 is FYNNEI in the germline V gene. The V end lost 5 bases, the J end lost 5 bases, and 15 bases lay between the germline ends. CDR3 length: 14 amino acids. CDR3 sequence (DNA): TGTGCCAGCAGTCAACTACAGGGCTCGTATGGCTACACCTTC. Translated: CASSQLQGSYGYTF.